The 28 T cell receptor beta chains in this list originate from one sample, sequenced in a study of cytomegalovirus exposure and HLA in healthy donors. PCR used 60 Vbeta primers and 13 Jbeta primers. Clones were read by immunoSEQ multiplex PCR, and TCRdb kept only the in-frame ones, dropping some. The table lists some 130,000 clones. The sample was PBMCs. The receptors were sampled from a young man in good health and CMV-seronegative.

This chain links TRBV28 with TRBJ1-5; TRBD1 matches 7 bases. The germline CDR1 and CDR2 sequences are MDHEN and SYDVKM. V was pared by 6 bases and J by 5 bases, with 13 bases of the junction left unmatched. The CDR3 spans 16 residues. The DNA of the CDR3 is TGTGCCAGCAGCAGCGGAGGGGGCCAGGGGCATCAGCCCCAGCATTTT. Amino acid sequence: CASSSGGGQGHQPQHF.

The CDR3 DNA sequence: TGTGCCAGTAGTTTTCGGAGGTATAGCAATCAGCCCCAGCATTTT. Encoded protein: CASSFRRYSNQPQHF. The chain uses TRBV19 and TRBJ1-5; the D is unclear. V gave up 5 bases and J gave up 0 bases, with 11 bases separating them. Germline assignment: CDR1 LNHDA and CDR2 SQIVND (reference sequence). The CDR3 is 15 amino acids.

This sequence joins TRBV28 and TRBJ2-1, with 7 positions matching TRBD2. This CDR3 is built from 12 residues. Losses at the gene ends were 7 bases for V and 6 bases for J; bases not matched to a gene: 3. Per germline, CDR1 MDHEN and CDR2 SYDVKM. CDR3 sequence reads: CASTGLFNEQFF. The DNA of the CDR3 is TGTGCCAGCACGGGACTATTCAATGAGCAGTTCTTC.

The V and J genes are TRBV2 and TRBJ2-2, with 10 bases that match TRBD1. V was clipped by 6 bases and J by 7 bases; unmatched bases: 5. Germline-derived CDR1 and CDR2 are SNHLY and FYNNEI. The CDR3 length is 14 residues. In DNA form, the CDR3 reads TGTGCCAGCAGAAGGGACAGGGGAGGCGGGGAGCTGTTTTTT. This sequence encodes CASRRDRGGGELFF.

The gene calls are TRBV5-1 and TRBJ2-5; TRBD1 might be the D (6 bases). CDR1 and CDR2 (germline): SGHRS, YFSETQ. This CDR3 contains 15 residues. The V and J ends lost 2 bases and 5 bases respectively, with 16 bases between them. CDR3 region: CASSFQGGRGETQYF. CDR3 coding DNA: TGCGCCAGCAGCTTTCAAGGGGGACGGGGTGAGACCCAGTACTTC.

The chain carries TRBV7-2 and TRBJ1-5; D gene unclear. V lost 4 bases and J 0 bases, leaving 7 bases between the germline ends. The germline V gene encodes CDR1 SGHTA and CDR2 FQGNSA. The CDR3 has 14 amino acids. The CDR3, as DNA: TGTGCCAGCAGCTCAGGATATAGCAATCAGCCCCAGCATTTT. Its translation: CASSSGYSNQPQHF.

The gene calls are TRBV6-5 and TRBJ2-5; D possibly corresponds to TRBD2 (5 bases). V was clipped by 4 bases and J by 1 base, with 16 bases between them. CDR3 size: 16 residues. Germline CDR1 reads MNHEY; CDR2 reads SVGAGI. The CDR3 is CASSSRLPNFQETQYF. CDR3 DNA: TGTGCCAGCAGTTCCAGACTACCCAACTTCCAAGAGACCCAGTACTTC.

V gene TRBV6-5 combines with J gene TRBJ2-5; D possibly corresponds to TRBD1 (6 bases). TRBJ2-7 explains the end of the DNA better; the J call may be wrong. Germline V gene lookup returns CDR1 MNHEY and CDR2 SVGAGI. The CDR3 is 13 amino acids. Here the CDR3 reads CASSGQLAYEQYF. As DNA, the CDR3 is TGTGCCAGCAGCGGACAGTTGGCCTACGAGCAGTACTTC.

The CDR3 sequence: CASRTTGYGYTF. The CDR3 DNA reads as TGTGCCAGCAGAACGACAGGGTATGGCTACACCTTC. The gene calls are TRBV28 and TRBJ1-2; 7 bases align to TRBD1. The CDR3 is 12 amino acids. After removal of 6 bases from V and 5 bases from J, the junction contained 3 bases not matched to a gene. From germline, CDR1 is MDHEN and CDR2 SYDVKM.

V and J are TRBV27 and TRBJ1-1; D remains unclear. This CDR3 has 13 amino acids. Per germline, CDR1 MNHEY and CDR2 SMNVEV (reference sequence). V lost 4 bases to trimming and J lost 10 bases, with 16 bases between them. This CDR3 reads CASSSAGQAAAFF. The CDR3 DNA reads as TGTGCCAGCAGTTCGGCGGGCCAGGCCGCAGCTTTCTTT.

The rearrangement uses TRBV6-6 and TRBJ2-7; D is unclear. V lost 5 bases to trimming and J lost 0 bases, with 5 bases between them. CDR1 is MNHNY and CDR2 is SVGAGI in the germline V gene (reference sequence). The CDR3 is 12 residues long. The CDR3 reads CASSPGSYEQYF. The CDR3, as DNA: TGTGCCAGCAGTCCAGGCTCCTACGAGCAGTACTTC.

This chain joins TRBV30 and TRBJ1-1, with D unclear. The germline V gene has CDR1 GTSNPN and CDR2 SVGIG (reference sequence). The V end was cut by 2 bases, the J end by 0 bases, with 10 bases between. The CDR3 sequence is 14 residues long. The CDR3 loop reads CAWSKGALNTEAFF. The CDR3 DNA is TGTGCCTGGAGTAAGGGAGCACTGAACACTGAAGCTTTCTTT.

The V call is TRBV11-3, the J call TRBJ1-1, with D uncertain. This CDR3 spans 14 amino acids. V was shortened by 5 bases and J by 6 bases, with 16 bases between the two germline ends. Germline-derived CDR1 and CDR2 are SGHNT and YENEEA. The DNA for the CDR3 is TGTGCCAGCAGCGGGCGCCCTCCAACCTCTGAAGCTTTCTTT. Translated, it gives CASSGRPPTSEAFF.

The gene calls are TRBV5-1 and TRBJ1-3, with a possible D match to TRBD1 (6 bases). Trimming cost V 0 bases and J 2 bases, with 15 bases left between them. The length of the CDR3 is 17 residues. From germline, CDR1 is SGHRS and CDR2 YFSETQ. CDR3 sequence reads: CASSLEGQGSPGNTIYF. The DNA of the CDR3 is TGCGCCAGCAGCTTGGAAGGGCAGGGGTCTCCTGGAAACACCATATATTTT.

CDR3 sequence (DNA): TGTGCCAGCAGCGTCCCCCCTAGCGGCGGGACGAGACAAGAGACCCAGTACTTC. This gives the protein CASSVPPSGGTRQETQYF. The chain employs TRBV9 and TRBJ2-5; 7 bases map to TRBD2. Germline-derived CDR1 and CDR2 are SGDLS and YYNGEE. After removal of 2 bases from V and 2 bases from J, the junction contained 15 bases not matched to a gene. The CDR3 has 18 amino acids. The complete variable domain, with remaining parts taken from reference TRBV9 and TRBJ2-5, reads DSGVTQTPKHLITATGQRVTLRCSPRSGDLSVYWYQQSLDQGLQFLIQYYNGEERAKGNILERFSAQQFPDLHSELNLSSLELGDSALYFCASSVPPSGGTRQETQYFGPGTRLLVL.

This sequence joins TRBV28 and TRBJ2-7; 11 bases are shared with TRBD1. The CDR3 is 14 amino acids. The ends lost 9 bases at V and 5 bases at J; junction bases unmatched: 9. Germline CDR1 reads MDHEN; CDR2 reads SYDVKM. The CDR3, as DNA: TGTGCCAGTAGAAGGACAGGGGGCTTAGACGAGCAGTACTTC. This codes for CASRRTGGLDEQYF.

The chain employs TRBV4-3 and TRBJ1-1, with D unclear. CDR3 length: 14 amino acids. Germline V gene data show CDR1 as LGHNA and CDR2 as YSLEER. Deletions cut 0 bases from V and 11 bases from J, with 16 bases between. The CDR3 loop reads CASSQEVFPYEAFF. CDR3 DNA sequence: TGCGCCAGCAGCCAAGAGGTATTTCCCTACGAGGCTTTCTTT.

This chain uses TRBV5-6 with TRBJ1-5, with D maybe TRBD1 (5 bases). The CDR3 is made up of 14 amino acids. V gave up 3 bases and J gave up 3 bases, with 10 bases separating them. Germline CDR1 is SGHDT and CDR2 is YYEEEE. The CDR3 bases are TGTGCCAGCAGCTCCGACAGACACAATCAGCCCCAGCATTTT. This codes for CASSSDRHNQPQHF.

A remark on this clone: The sample contains more than one DNA sequence encoding this CDR3. J is TRBJ1-5 and V is TRBV18; 7 positions match TRBD1. V lost 6 bases and J lost 3; bases outside the gene matches: 5. Germline CDR1 is KGHSH and CDR2 is LQKENI. The CDR3 is 14 residues long. The CDR3 bases are TGTGCCAGCTCCCCGGGACAGTACAATCAGCCCCAGCATTTT. It is translated as CASSPGQYNQPQHF.

The chain is built from TRBV7-9 and TRBJ2-7; 7 positions match TRBD1. The ends lost 8 bases at V and 3 bases at J; junction bases unmatched: 4. The CDR3 spans 12 residues. Germline V gives CDR1 SEHNR, CDR2 FQNEAQ (reference sequence). The CDR3 DNA follows: TGTGCCAGCGGGACAGAGATCTACGAGCAGTACTTC. The encoded protein is CASGTEIYEQYF.

This rearrangement joins TRBV30 to TRBJ2-7, with 7 bases lining up with TRBD1. CDR3 length equals 12 residues. V was clipped by 4 bases and J by 2 bases; unmatched bases: 2. CDR1 and CDR2 from the germline V gene are GTSNPN and SVGIG (reference sequence). The DNA for the CDR3 is TGTGCCTGGATGGGACAGACCTACGAGCAGTACTTC. As protein: CAWMGQTYEQYF. Complete variable domain (other parts from reference TRBV30 and TRBJ2-7): SQTIHQWPATLVQPVGSPLSLECTVEGTSNPNLYWYRQAAGRGLQLLFYSVGIGQISSEVPQNLSASRPQDRQFILSSKKLLLSDSGFYLCAWMGQTYEQYFGPGTRLTVT.

The chain employs TRBV7-2 and TRBJ2-7, with D perhaps TRBD2 (6 bases). The germline V gene encodes CDR1 SGHTA and CDR2 FQGNSA. The CDR3 is made up of 18 amino acids. Trimming removed 5 bases at V and 1 base at J, with 24 bases between. The CDR3 reads CASSVAPWRDASSYEQYF. The CDR3 bases are TGTGCCAGCAGCGTCGCCCCCTGGAGGGACGCTTCTTCCTACGAGCAGTACTTC.

The V and J genes are TRBV7-9 and TRBJ2-3, with 7 bases fitting TRBD1. Germline V gene lookup returns CDR1 SEHNR and CDR2 FQNEAQ (reference sequence). V trimming: 5 bases; J trimming: 2 bases; junction bases outside the gene matches: 10. The length of the CDR3 is 16 residues. The CDR3 DNA reads TGTGCCAGCAGCCCATATGGGACAGCAAACACAGATACGCAGTATTTT. Its translation is CASSPYGTANTDTQYF.

The V and J genes are TRBV5-1 and TRBJ1-1; a possible D gene is TRBD1 (6 bases). Trimming removed 4 bases from V and 5 bases from J, with 18 bases in between. The CDR3 sequence is 15 residues long. Germline V lookup: CDR1 SGHRS, CDR2 YFSETQ. CDR3 DNA sequence: TGCGCCAGCAGCGATACATCGGGGGGCGGAACTGAAGCTTTCTTT. Protein product: CASSDTSGGGTEAFF.

V gene TRBV11-2 combines with J gene TRBJ2-1, with TRBD2 matching over 12 bases. The CDR3 is made up of 19 amino acids. J gave up 2 bases and V 4 bases, and 12 bases lay outside the gene matches. Germline lookup yields CDR1 SGHAT and CDR2 FQNNGV. The chain's CDR3 is CASSSTLAGGPGTYNEQFF. In DNA form, the CDR3 reads TGTGCCAGCAGCTCTACTCTAGCGGGAGGGCCGGGGACCTACAATGAGCAGTTCTTC. The variable domain in full, with the rest retrieved from reference TRBV11-2 and TRBJ2-1, is EAGVAQSPRYKIIEKRQSVAFWCNPISGHATLYWYQQILGQGPKLLIQFQNNGVVDDSQLPKDRFSAERLKGVDSTLKIQPAKLEDSAVYLCASSSTLAGGPGTYNEQFFGPGTRLTVL.

The CDR3 sequence is CASSIGRRQQNEKLFF. The CDR3, as DNA: TGTGCCAGTAGTATCGGAAGGAGACAGCAAAATGAAAAACTGTTTTTT. The chain combines TRBV19 with TRBJ1-4, with D tentatively TRBD1 (5 bases). CDR1 and CDR2 (germline): LNHDA, SQIVND (reference sequence). The CDR3 is 16 residues long. The V end was cut by 3 bases, the J end by 5 bases, with 16 bases between.

The gene calls are TRBV5-1 and TRBJ1-6, with no clear D. V was cut by 0 bases and J by 2 bases, with 9 bases left in between. Germline CDR1 and CDR2: SGHRS and YFSETQ. This CDR3 has 16 amino acids. CDR3 nucleotides: TGCGCCAGCAGCTTGGACGGGAGCACCTATAATTCACCCCTCCACTTT. As protein: CASSLDGSTYNSPLHF. The entire variable domain, with the rest obtained from reference TRBV5-1 and TRBJ1-6, is as follows: KAGVTQTPRYLIKTRGQQVTLSCSPISGHRSVSWYQQTPGQGLQFLFEYFSETQRNKGNFPGRFSGRQFSNSRSEMNVSTLELGDSALYLCASSLDGSTYNSPLHFGNGTRLTVT.

The V gene is TRBV2, the J gene TRBJ2-3; D may be TRBD1 (5 bases). V was pared by 6 bases and J by 2 bases, with 9 bases between. The CDR3 is 13 residues long. Germline CDR1 SNHLY, CDR2 FYNNEI. The CDR3 sequence is CASRTQATDTQYF. The CDR3, as DNA: TGTGCCAGCAGGACACAGGCCACAGATACGCAGTATTTT.